Each of the 18 T cell receptor beta chains below was sequenced from the same sample in a study of blood T cell repertoires in COVID-19 (TCRdb year 2020). The library was generated by the immunoSEQ multiplex PCR assay. This immuneACCESS table, as held by TCRdb, lists in-frame sequences with V and J called but not all clones. Of the missing ones, under half trace to an unresolved V gene in checked studies; the others have no known cause. This sample has 160,000 or so clones in its table, and around 75% of those were observed once. The ten largest clonotypes hold more than 11% of the sample. Source material: peripheral blood. These receptors originate from an elderly woman with acute or convalescent COVID-19.

The J gene is TRBJ1-2, the V gene TRBV7-2, with a tentative D call TRBD1 (5 bases). Germline V gives CDR1 SGHTA, CDR2 FQGNSA. Between the trimmed V and J ends, which lost 5 bases and 9 bases, there was a span of 19 bases. The CDR3 contains 14 residues. The CDR3 region is CASSPRQTVGRYTF. DNA for the CDR3: TGTGCCAGCAGCCCACGACAGACAGTAGGGCGCTACACCTTC.

The CDR3 DNA sequence: TGTGCCAGCAGTCCTGACACCCGGGAGGCTTTCTTT. This translates into CASSPDTREAFF. The gene calls are TRBV12-3 or TRBV12-4 and TRBJ1-1, with unresolved D. The V gene lost 5 bases and the J gene lost 11 bases, with 15 bases spanning the gap. The CDR3 extends over 12 amino acids.

This clone was detected ten times or more. V usage is TRBV15 and J usage is TRBJ2-6, with D hard to call. V was cut by 0 bases and J by 3 bases, with 9 bases left in between. The CDR3 is made up of 16 amino acids. In germline, CDR1 is LNHNV, CDR2 YYDKDF (reference sequence). For the CDR3, the DNA is TGTGCCACCAGCAGAGATCCCCCCGGTGGGGCCAACGTCCTGACTTTC. Translated: CATSRDPPGGANVLTF.

The V and J genes are TRBV2 and TRBJ2-3, with TRBD2 identical over 9 bases. The CDR3 totals 15 residues. Per the germline V gene, CDR1 is SNHLY and CDR2 is FYNNEI. V was clipped by 6 bases and J by 3 bases; unmatched bases: 7. CDR3 loop: CASSTLAGGTDTQYF. The CDR3, as DNA: TGTGCCAGCAGCACACTAGCGGGTGGGACAGATACGCAGTATTTT.

The CDR3 protein is CASRVTGSYGYTF. CDR3 sequence (DNA): TGTGCCAGCAGGGTGACAGGTTCCTATGGCTACACCTTC. The chain is built from TRBV28 and TRBJ1-2, with a weak D call TRBD1 (6 bases). Germline CDR1 and CDR2: MDHEN and SYDVKM. The V and J ends lost 6 bases and 4 bases respectively, with 12 bases between them. This CDR3 comprises 13 residues.

The rearrangement links TRBV28 to TRBJ1-4; D is ambiguous. V was pared by 4 bases and J by 1 base, with 10 bases between. There are 15 residues in the CDR3. Germline values: CDR1 MDHEN, CDR2 SYDVKM. This CDR3 reads CASSWVGRTNEKLFF. CDR3 sequence (DNA): TGTGCCAGCAGTTGGGTGGGGAGAACTAATGAAAAACTGTTTTTT.

This clone was picked up a small number of times. In DNA form, the CDR3 reads TGTGCCAGCAGTTTAACAGGGTCTGGTCAGCCCCAGCATTTT. As protein: CASSLTGSGQPQHF. The chain employs TRBV28 and TRBJ1-5, with D possibly matching TRBD1 (6 bases). V lost 2 bases, J lost 6 bases, and 11 bases lay in between. The CDR3 is 14 amino acids. Germline V gives CDR1 MDHEN, CDR2 SYDVKM.

The V call is TRBV5-1, the J call TRBJ1-1; 8 nucleotides agree with TRBD1. With V trimmed by 4 bases and J by 4 bases, 9 bases remained unmatched. This CDR3 has 15 residues. Germline-derived CDR1 and CDR2 are SGHRS and YFSETQ. In DNA form, the CDR3 reads TGCGCCAGCAGCAGAGCGACAGGGGTCCCCACTGAAGCTTTCTTT. It is translated as CASSRATGVPTEAFF.

Of note for this clone: This specimen includes other DNA sequences encoding the same CDR3. J is TRBJ2-2 and V is TRBV2; TRBD2 is a possible D gene (5 bases). Trimming took off 2 bases at V and 5 bases at J, with 6 bases between the two ends. Germline values: CDR1 SNHLY, CDR2 FYNNEI. The CDR3 extends over 13 amino acids. The CDR3 DNA reads TGTGCCAGCAGTGAACGGGGAACCGGGGAGCTGTTTTTT. Protein product: CASSERGTGELFF.

This clone came up once. This chain links TRBV28 with TRBJ2-7; a possible D gene is TRBD2 (5 bases). From germline, CDR1 is MDHEN and CDR2 SYDVKM. V was shortened by 3 bases and J by 2 bases, with 17 bases between the two germline ends. The CDR3 has 16 residues. CDR3 bases: TGTGCCAGCAGTTTCCCACTCGGGCAGGAGGCCTACGAGCAGTACTTC. Translation gives CASSFPLGQEAYEQYF.

The chain combines TRBV7-9 with TRBJ2-5; TRBD1 agrees at 10 bases. Germline values: CDR1 SEHNR, CDR2 FQNEAQ (reference sequence). This CDR3 spans 14 amino acids. Losses at the gene ends were 5 bases for V and 4 bases for J; bases not matched to a gene: 4. The chain's CDR3 is CASSRDRGRETQYF. The CDR3 DNA reads TGTGCCAGCAGCCGAGACAGGGGGCGAGAGACCCAGTACTTC.

The genes are TRBV7-2 and TRBJ1-3, with TRBD1 identical over 9 bases. CDR3 length: 17 amino acids. J gave up 3 bases and V 5 bases, and 11 bases lay outside the gene matches. Per germline, CDR1 SGHTA and CDR2 FQGNSA. The CDR3 region has the DNA TGTGCCAGCAGCCCCCCGAACAGGGGGCGATTTGGAAACACCATATATTTT. Encoded protein: CASSPPNRGRFGNTIYF.

This chain joins TRBV19 and TRBJ2-7; D possibly corresponds to TRBD1 (6 bases). The CDR3 consists of 15 residues. Trimming pared 3 bases from V and 1 base from J, leaving 13 bases between. CDR1 and CDR2 from the germline V gene are LNHDA and SQIVND (reference sequence). CDR3 sequence: CASSIYTGPSYEQYF. DNA for the CDR3: TGTGCCAGTAGTATCTATACAGGGCCTTCCTACGAGCAGTACTTC.

This clone came up once. The chain recombines TRBV5-1 with TRBJ1-1; 10 bases are a match to TRBD1. CDR3 length: 13 residues. Germline V gene data show CDR1 as SGHRS and CDR2 as YFSETQ. The V segment lost 4 bases and the J segment 3 bases; nucleotides outside the gene matches: 0. Written as DNA, the CDR3 is TGCGCCAGCAGCGGGACAGGGGACACTGAAGCTTTCTTT. This gives the protein CASSGTGDTEAFF.

The chain uses TRBV11-2 and TRBJ2-7; 7 bases map to TRBD1. The CDR3 contains 15 residues. Germline CDR1 SGHAT, CDR2 FQNNGV. Trimming at V came to 1 base and at J to 0 bases, leaving 3 bases not matched to a gene. CDR3 nucleotides: TGTGCCAGCAGCTTAGCGGGACAGACCTCCTACGAGCAGTACTTC. This translates into CASSLAGQTSYEQYF.

This clone was counted a single time. The J gene is TRBJ2-7, the V gene TRBV6-2 or TRBV6-3; TRBD2 matches at 9 bases. The CDR3 has 15 amino acids. Unmatched junction bases numbered 3, after V lost 0 bases and J lost 3 bases. Germline V gene sequence: CDR1 MNHEY, CDR2 SVGEGT. The CDR3 is CASSYSGTSFYEQYF. In DNA, the CDR3 is TGTGCCAGCAGTTACTCCGGGACTAGCTTCTACGAGCAGTACTTC.

In DNA, the CDR3 is TGTGCCAGCAGCTCCGGAACAGGGGTCTTCCGGACCCCGGGCACTGAAGCTTTCTTT. This gives the protein CASSSGTGVFRTPGTEAFF. The gene calls are TRBV5-4 and TRBJ1-1; TRBD1 matches 7 bases. V was pared by 3 bases and J by 4 bases, with 21 bases of the junction left unmatched. Germline loops: CDR1 SGHNT, CDR2 YYREEE (reference sequence). The CDR3 extends over 19 amino acids.

The gene calls are TRBV18 and TRBJ2-1; 10 bases fit TRBD2. CDR3 length: 21 residues. Germline V CDR1 and CDR2: KGHSH, LQKENI. The ends lost 2 bases at V and 6 bases at J; junction bases unmatched: 22. This CDR3 reads CASSPSPISYIASGRGNEQFF. Here the CDR3 DNA reads TGTGCCAGCTCACCATCCCCAATTTCGTATATAGCTAGCGGGAGAGGCAATGAGCAGTTCTTC.